The rows below give T cell receptor beta chains drawn from one sample of a study of CD8+CD57+ T cells in acquired aplastic anemia. TCRdb itself ran the reads through MiXCR, one entry per CDR3 protein. The table has some 180,000 distinct CDR3 sequences, around half seen once; the top ten hold 2.5% to 3.5%. Sequencing was done on a sample of sorted CD4+, CD8+, or CD8+CD57+ T cells (not recorded which) from PBMCs. The origin of the receptors is a human donor in good health. Each CDR3 is given with its conserved first and last residue. The order of the fields is J gene, clone size, V gene, D gene, CDR3 DNA, CDR3 protein. The D gene is left open where the match is weak. Only part of the rows carry a size: once, few, many, or a class if the clone is expanded.

j_call: TRBJ2-2; clone_size: many; v_call: TRBV11-2; d_call: NA; cdr3_nt: TGTGCCAGCAGCTTAGATCTGGCTAATAAAGGGGAGCTGTTTTTT; cdr3_aa: CASSLDLANKGELFF
j_call: TRBJ2-3; clone_size: few; v_call: TRBV2; d_call: NA; cdr3_nt: TGTGCCAGCATCCAACAGGGAGGAGGCACAGATACGCAGTATTTT; cdr3_aa: CASIQQGGGTDTQYF
j_call: TRBJ2-7; clone_size: NA; v_call: TRBV10-3; d_call: TRBD1; cdr3_nt: TGTGCCACCCATAGGGACAGGACCTCCTACGAGCAGTACTTC; cdr3_aa: CATHRDRTSYEQYF
j_call: TRBJ1-1; clone_size: NA; v_call: TRBV5-6; d_call: NA; cdr3_nt: TGTGCCAGCAGCTTTCGAGGGGGCACTGAAGCTTTCTTT; cdr3_aa: CASSFRGGTEAFF
j_call: TRBJ2-5; clone_size: NA; v_call: TRBV20-1; d_call: NA; cdr3_nt: TGCAGTGCTAGAGTCCCCCGGGGGCAGGACCAGACCCAGTACTTC; cdr3_aa: CSARVPRGQDQTQYF
j_call: TRBJ2-7; clone_size: many; v_call: TRBV20-1; d_call: NA; cdr3_nt: TGCAGTGCTAGCCAATCGGACGGCTACGAGCAGTACTTC; cdr3_aa: CSASQSDGYEQYF
j_call: TRBJ1-2; clone_size: NA; v_call: TRBV10-3; d_call: TRBD1; cdr3_nt: TGTGCCATCAGTGAGGCTTCGACAGGGGGTGGCTATGGCTACACCTTC; cdr3_aa: CAISEASTGGGYGYTF
j_call: TRBJ1-1; clone_size: many; v_call: TRBV29-1; d_call: NA; cdr3_nt: TGCAGCGCCACGGCAGACAGGAACACTGAAGCTTTCTTT; cdr3_aa: CSATADRNTEAFF
j_call: TRBJ2-7; clone_size: NA; v_call: TRBV10-2; d_call: NA; cdr3_nt: TGCACCAGCACCGGACGGCGGATCTCCTACGAGCAGTACTTC; cdr3_aa: CTSTGRRISYEQYF
j_call: TRBJ2-3; clone_size: NA; v_call: TRBV29-1; d_call: TRBD1; cdr3_nt: TGCAGCGTCGTAGGGACAGGGGAAGACTACGAGCAGTATTTT; cdr3_aa: CSVVGTGEDYEQYF
j_call: TRBJ2-1; clone_size: NA; v_call: TRBV2; d_call: NA; cdr3_nt: TGTGCCAGCAGTTCAGGGGGGGGGCAAAATGAGCAGTTCTTC; cdr3_aa: CASSSGGGQNEQFF
j_call: TRBJ2-1; clone_size: many; v_call: TRBV29-1; d_call: TRBD2; cdr3_nt: TGCAGCGTTCAGGGACTAGCGGAAACCTACAATGAGCAGTTCTTC; cdr3_aa: CSVQGLAETYNEQFF
j_call: TRBJ2-2; clone_size: NA; v_call: TRBV20-1; d_call: TRBD1; cdr3_nt: TGCAGTGCTAGAGTGACAGGGAGAGAGAACACCGGGGAGCTGTTTTTT; cdr3_aa: CSARVTGRENTGELFF
j_call: TRBJ2-1; clone_size: many; v_call: TRBV5-1; d_call: TRBD2; cdr3_nt: TGCGCCAGCAGACTAGGGACTAGCGGGAGAAAGAATGAGCAGTTCTTC; cdr3_aa: CASRLGTSGRKNEQFF
j_call: TRBJ2-2; clone_size: NA; v_call: TRBV18; d_call: NA; cdr3_nt: TGTGCCAGCTCATTGACGGAGGGGACCGGGGAGCTGTTTTTT; cdr3_aa: CASSLTEGTGELFF
j_call: TRBJ2-1; clone_size: NA; v_call: TRBV10-3; d_call: TRBD2; cdr3_nt: TGTGCCGGACGGACTAGCGGGAGGCGGATTGAGCAGTTCTTC; cdr3_aa: CAGRTSGRRIEQFF
j_call: TRBJ1-5; clone_size: many; v_call: TRBV7-2; d_call: NA; cdr3_nt: TGTGCCAGCAGCTCCACCGACAATCGGCCCCAGCATTTT; cdr3_aa: CASSSTDNRPQHF
j_call: TRBJ1-4; clone_size: once; v_call: TRBV15; d_call: TRBD1; cdr3_nt: TGTGCCACCAGCAGAGGGGTCACGACAGGGGAAAAACTGTTTTTT; cdr3_aa: CATSRGVTTGEKLFF
j_call: TRBJ2-1; clone_size: many; v_call: TRBV5-1; d_call: TRBD2; cdr3_nt: TGCGCCAGCAGCATTTCGGCGGGAGGGCCGGTGCACAATGAGCAGTTCTTC; cdr3_aa: CASSISAGGPVHNEQFF
j_call: TRBJ2-3; clone_size: NA; v_call: TRBV5-5; d_call: NA; cdr3_nt: TGCGCCAGCAGCCCACGACAGCGCACAGATACGCAGTATTTT; cdr3_aa: CASSPRQRTDTQYF
j_call: TRBJ1-5; clone_size: once; v_call: TRBV5-1; d_call: TRBD1; cdr3_nt: TGCGCCAGCAGCCCTACCCCCCGGGACAGGGGACGGGGGCAGCCCCAGCATTTT; cdr3_aa: CASSPTPRDRGRGQPQHF
j_call: TRBJ2-5; clone_size: NA; v_call: TRBV7-3; d_call: NA; cdr3_nt: TGTGCCAGCAGCTTAGCAGGGAGGAGCGGGTGGGAGACCCAGTACTTC; cdr3_aa: CASSLAGRSGWETQYF
j_call: TRBJ2-7; clone_size: NA; v_call: TRBV20-1; d_call: NA; cdr3_nt: TGCAGTGCTAGAGATCGGACAGCGGGGCCGGTCCCCTACGAGCAGTACTTC; cdr3_aa: CSARDRTAGPVPYEQYF
j_call: TRBJ1-1; clone_size: once; v_call: TRBV11-2; d_call: TRBD1; cdr3_nt: TGTGCCAGCAGCTTCTGGACAGGGCCGTCCACTGAAGCTTTCTTT; cdr3_aa: CASSFWTGPSTEAFF
j_call: TRBJ2-7; clone_size: NA; v_call: TRBV9; d_call: NA; cdr3_nt: TGTGCCCCGCCCTACATGGCGCGGTACGAGCAGTACTTC; cdr3_aa: CAPPYMARYEQYF
j_call: TRBJ1-5; clone_size: NA; v_call: TRBV29-1; d_call: NA; cdr3_nt: TGCAGCGGTTCTCCGGTCGATCAGCCCCAGCATTTT; cdr3_aa: CSGSPVDQPQHF
j_call: TRBJ1-1; clone_size: NA; v_call: TRBV29-1; d_call: NA; cdr3_nt: TGCAGCGTTGCTCAGGGGTTGAAGAACACTGAAGCTTTCTTT; cdr3_aa: CSVAQGLKNTEAFF
j_call: TRBJ1-2; clone_size: many; v_call: TRBV2; d_call: NA; cdr3_nt: TGTGCCAGCAGAGAAGAGGGCCGCTATGGCTACACCTTC; cdr3_aa: CASREEGRYGYTF
j_call: TRBJ2-2; clone_size: few; v_call: TRBV3-1; d_call: TRBD1; cdr3_nt: TGTGCCAGCAGCTGGGGACAGGAGAACACCGGGGAGCTGTTTTTT; cdr3_aa: CASSWGQENTGELFF
j_call: TRBJ1-1; clone_size: many; v_call: TRBV7-9; d_call: NA; cdr3_nt: TGTGCCAGCAGCTTAGCCGACGGTGAAGCTTTCTTT; cdr3_aa: CASSLADGEAFF
j_call: TRBJ2-7; clone_size: many; v_call: TRBV4-2; d_call: NA; cdr3_nt: TGTGCCAGCAGCCAAGGTTTGGGGCTAGCAGGTTTTGCCTACGAGCAGTACTTC; cdr3_aa: CASSQGLGLAGFAYEQYF
j_call: TRBJ1-3; clone_size: few; v_call: TRBV7-2; d_call: TRBD1; cdr3_nt: TGTGCCAGCAGCTCGGGGGACAGCTCTGGAAACACCATATATTTT; cdr3_aa: CASSSGDSSGNTIYF
j_call: TRBJ2-7; clone_size: NA; v_call: TRBV2; d_call: NA; cdr3_nt: TGTGCCAGCAGCTCATTCAAGGACGGCTACGAGCAGTACTTC; cdr3_aa: CASSSFKDGYEQYF
j_call: TRBJ1-5; clone_size: few; v_call: TRBV18; d_call: NA; cdr3_nt: TGTGCCAGCTCACCAAGCCTAGCAGGAAACGCGAGGAGCAATCAGCCCCAGCATTTT; cdr3_aa: CASSPSLAGNARSNQPQHF
j_call: TRBJ2-2; clone_size: NA; v_call: TRBV12-3/TRBV12-4; d_call: TRBD2; cdr3_nt: TGTGCCAGCAGTCGAAGGACTGGCGGGAGCGGGGAGCTGTTTTTT; cdr3_aa: CASSRRTGGSGELFF
j_call: TRBJ1-2; clone_size: NA; v_call: TRBV5-5; d_call: NA; cdr3_nt: TGTGCCAGCAGCACGGACAGTTACCTTGGCTACACCTTC; cdr3_aa: CASSTDSYLGYTF
j_call: TRBJ2-7; clone_size: NA; v_call: TRBV20-1; d_call: TRBD2; cdr3_nt: TGCAGTGCCAGCAGTACGACTAGCGGGAGGGGCGAGCAGTACTTC; cdr3_aa: CSASSTTSGRGEQYF
j_call: TRBJ1-1; clone_size: few; v_call: TRBV15; d_call: NA; cdr3_nt: TGTGCCACCAGCAGAGTGGACGGGGCCGACACTGAAGCTTTCTTT; cdr3_aa: CATSRVDGADTEAFF
j_call: TRBJ1-4; clone_size: many; v_call: TRBV7-9; d_call: TRBD1; cdr3_nt: TGTGCCAGCAGCATAGAGTACAGGGGGCGGTCAACTAATGAAAAACTGTTTTTT; cdr3_aa: CASSIEYRGRSTNEKLFF
j_call: TRBJ2-7; clone_size: many; v_call: TRBV5-4; d_call: NA; cdr3_nt: TGTGCCAGCAGCTTTCGTCCAACTAACGAGCAGTACTTC; cdr3_aa: CASSFRPTNEQYF
j_call: TRBJ2-1; clone_size: NA; v_call: TRBV6-5; d_call: NA; cdr3_nt: TGTGCCAGCAATTCACAGGCGAGCGCCTACAATGAGCAGTTCTTC; cdr3_aa: CASNSQASAYNEQFF
j_call: TRBJ1-4; clone_size: NA; v_call: TRBV25-1; d_call: NA; cdr3_nt: TGTGCCACCGAGGAAAGGGATCAAAAACTGTTTTTT; cdr3_aa: CATEERDQKLFF
j_call: TRBJ2-1; clone_size: NA; v_call: TRBV2; d_call: NA; cdr3_nt: TGTGCCAGCAGTCAGGACTACGACAATGAGCAGTTCTTC; cdr3_aa: CASSQDYDNEQFF
j_call: TRBJ2-5; clone_size: NA; v_call: TRBV15; d_call: TRBD1; cdr3_nt: TGTGCCACCAGCAGACCAGGACAGGGAGAGACCCAGTACTTC; cdr3_aa: CATSRPGQGETQYF
j_call: TRBJ1-2; clone_size: NA; v_call: TRBV9; d_call: NA; cdr3_nt: TGTGCCAGCAGCCCGAATGCTAACTATGGCTACACCTTC; cdr3_aa: CASSPNANYGYTF
j_call: TRBJ1-3; clone_size: NA; v_call: TRBV11-2; d_call: NA; cdr3_nt: TGTGCCAGCAGCCTAAGAAATGAGGCATCCGCTGGAAGCACCATATATTTT; cdr3_aa: CASSLRNEASAGSTIYF
j_call: TRBJ2-1; clone_size: NA; v_call: TRBV9; d_call: TRBD1; cdr3_nt: TGTGCCAGCAGCCCTGATGGGACAGGACTCTACAATGAGCAGTTCTTC; cdr3_aa: CASSPDGTGLYNEQFF
j_call: TRBJ1-5; clone_size: NA; v_call: TRBV2; d_call: NA; cdr3_nt: TGTGCCAGCAGTTTGGACGGGATAGCCAATCAGCCCCAGCATTTT; cdr3_aa: CASSLDGIANQPQHF
j_call: TRBJ1-1; clone_size: NA; v_call: TRBV10-3; d_call: TRBD1; cdr3_nt: TGTGCCATCAGTGAGACTGGGACAGCCGTGAACACTGAAGCTTTCTTT; cdr3_aa: CAISETGTAVNTEAFF
j_call: TRBJ1-2; clone_size: once; v_call: TRBV11-1; d_call: TRBD1; cdr3_nt: TGTGCCAGCAGCTTAGGACACACCGTAAGACAGGGGGACCTCTATGGCTACACCTTC; cdr3_aa: CASSLGHTVRQGDLYGYTF
j_call: TRBJ2-3; clone_size: many; v_call: TRBV20-1; d_call: NA; cdr3_nt: TGCAGTGCAGATAACCGGGTGAAGAGGACAGATACGCAGTATTTT; cdr3_aa: CSADNRVKRTDTQYF
j_call: TRBJ2-7; clone_size: many; v_call: TRBV19; d_call: TRBD2; cdr3_nt: TGTGCCAGTAGTTCCAGGACTAGCGGCAACTACGAGCAGTACTTC; cdr3_aa: CASSSRTSGNYEQYF
j_call: TRBJ2-3; clone_size: NA; v_call: TRBV9; d_call: TRBD2; cdr3_nt: TGTGCCAGCAGCTTTAGCGGGAGGGACACAGATACGCAGTATTTT; cdr3_aa: CASSFSGRDTDTQYF
j_call: TRBJ2-7; clone_size: NA; v_call: TRBV7-2; d_call: NA; cdr3_nt: TGTGCCAGCAGCTTAGGGGCACCCTACGAGCAGTACTTC; cdr3_aa: CASSLGAPYEQYF
j_call: TRBJ2-2; clone_size: NA; v_call: TRBV10-3; d_call: NA; cdr3_nt: TGTGCCATCAGTGAACGGGACACCGGGGAGCTGTTTTTT; cdr3_aa: CAISERDTGELFF
j_call: TRBJ2-1; clone_size: many; v_call: TRBV12-3/TRBV12-4; d_call: NA; cdr3_nt: TGTGCCAGCAGCTATATCTACAATGAGCAGTTCTTC; cdr3_aa: CASSYIYNEQFF
j_call: TRBJ1-1; clone_size: NA; v_call: TRBV28; d_call: NA; cdr3_nt: TGTGCCAGCAGTTTGACATCTGGGCAGAACACTGAAGCTTTCTTT; cdr3_aa: CASSLTSGQNTEAFF
j_call: TRBJ2-1; clone_size: many; v_call: TRBV7-8; d_call: NA; cdr3_nt: TGTGCCAGCAGCTTAAGGATTTACAATGAGCAGTTCTTC; cdr3_aa: CASSLRIYNEQFF
j_call: TRBJ1-6; clone_size: NA; v_call: TRBV10-2; d_call: TRBD1; cdr3_nt: TGCGCCAGCAGTGAGTCGACCAGGGGGGATTCACCCCTCCACTTT; cdr3_aa: CASSESTRGDSPLHF